These T cell receptor beta chains were read from a single sample in a study of type 1 regulatory T cells. In TCRdb, the reads were re-called with MiXCR into one record per CDR3 protein. The data show about 65,000 distinct CDR3 sequences, about 48% seen once. No antigens are known for them. Sequenced input: cultured non-Tr1 T cells, either the whole culture or a sorted T cell fraction (not recorded which). The receptors originated from a human donor in good health. Both conserved end residues are part of each CDR3. A D gene is named only where the DNA matches it firmly. Only some rows state a clone size, as once, few, many or a class for expanded clones.

CDR3 protein	CDR3 DNA	J gene	D gene	clone size	V gene
CASSWGLPTSGNTIYF	TGTGCCAGCAGCTGGGGACTCCCAACCTCTGGAAACACCATATATTTT	TRBJ1-3	-	-	TRBV13
CASSSRARGDTIYF	TGTGCCAGCAGTTCGAGGGCTCGCGGGGATACCATATATTTT	TRBJ1-3	-	-	TRBV6-1
CASNTGQGNYGYTF	TGTGCCAGCAATACCGGACAGGGGAACTATGGCTACACCTTC	TRBJ1-2	TRBD1	-	TRBV6-5
CASSTLTLRANYGYTF	TGTGCCAGCAGCACGCTGACCCTCCGGGCCAACTATGGCTACACCTTC	TRBJ1-2	-	-	TRBV7-2
CASSLGMGRQPQHF	TGCGCCAGCAGCTTGGGAATGGGGCGGCAGCCCCAGCATTTT	TRBJ1-5	-	-	TRBV5-1
CASSSTGDGEQYF	TGTGCCAGCAGTTCAACCGGGGACGGGGAGCAGTACTTC	TRBJ2-7	-	-	TRBV12-3/TRBV12-4
CAWTRGSENQPQHF	TGTGCCTGGACGCGCGGGTCAGAAAATCAGCCCCAGCATTTT	TRBJ1-5	-	-	TRBV30
CASSPPGGLEQYF	TGTGCCAGCAGTCCGCCCGGGGGGCTTGAGCAGTACTTC	TRBJ2-7	-	-	TRBV6-6
CASSSSAGTGGLSYNEQFF	TGTGCCAGCAGTTCCAGCGCCGGGACAGGGGGCCTCTCCTACAATGAGCAGTTCTTC	TRBJ2-1	TRBD1	-	TRBV12-3/TRBV12-4
CSASQERRTDTQYF	TGCAGTGCTTCCCAGGAGCGCCGGACAGATACGCAGTATTTT	TRBJ2-3	-	-	TRBV20-1
CASSDGQGADTQYF	TGTGCCAGCAGTGACGGACAGGGGGCAGATACGCAGTATTTT	TRBJ2-3	TRBD1	-	TRBV6-1
CASSSSSGGNTGELFF	TGCGCCAGCAGCTCCTCTTCAGGGGGCAACACCGGGGAGCTGTTTTTT	TRBJ2-2	TRBD1	few	TRBV5-1
CAISQVFSGGIPDTQYF	TGTGCCATCAGTCAGGTCTTTAGCGGGGGAATCCCAGATACGCAGTATTTT	TRBJ2-3	TRBD2	-	TRBV10-3
CASSQGQGEDTQYF	TGTGCCAGCAGCCAAGGACAGGGAGAGGATACGCAGTATTTT	TRBJ2-3	TRBD1	-	TRBV3-1
CSARKRPGTEIFNYGYTF	TGCAGTGCTAGGAAAAGGCCCGGGACAGAAATATTTAACTATGGCTACACCTTC	TRBJ1-2	TRBD1	-	TRBV20-1
CASSPGGSPNEKLFF	TGCGCCAGCAGCCCGGGTGGCAGCCCTAATGAAAAACTGTTTTTT	TRBJ1-4	-	-	TRBV5-1
CATSDRGVGSINEQFF	TGTGCCACCAGTGATCGAGGAGTCGGATCCATCAATGAGCAGTTCTTC	TRBJ2-1	-	-	TRBV24-1